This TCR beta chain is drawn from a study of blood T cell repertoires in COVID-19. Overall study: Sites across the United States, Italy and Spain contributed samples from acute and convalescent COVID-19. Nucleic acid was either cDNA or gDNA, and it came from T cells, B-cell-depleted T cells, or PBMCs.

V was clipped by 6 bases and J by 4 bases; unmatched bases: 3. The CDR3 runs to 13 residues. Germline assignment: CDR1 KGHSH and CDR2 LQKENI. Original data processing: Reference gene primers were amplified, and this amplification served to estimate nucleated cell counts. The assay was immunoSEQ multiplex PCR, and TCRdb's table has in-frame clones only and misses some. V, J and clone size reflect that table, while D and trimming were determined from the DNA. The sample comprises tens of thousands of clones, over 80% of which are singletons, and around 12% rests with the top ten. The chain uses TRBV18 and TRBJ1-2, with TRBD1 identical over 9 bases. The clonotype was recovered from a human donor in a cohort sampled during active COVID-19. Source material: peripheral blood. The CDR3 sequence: CASSTGQGYGYTF. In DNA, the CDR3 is TGTGCCAGCTCCACGGGACAGGGCTATGGCTACACCTTC.